This entry is about one T cell receptor (beta chain). The specificity of this receptor is unknown. No quality values exist for individual bases; no much larger clone is one base distant. This sample is drawn from a study of vaccination effects on CD4 cells after COVID-19 (dated by TCRdb to between 2021 and 2023). With regard to the full study: Two doses of either the BNT162b2 or the mRNA-1273 mRNA SARS-CoV-2 vaccine were administered to participants. Cultures from other donors in the study were sequenced with the Oncomine TCR Beta short-read assay on an Illumina iSeq 100. SARS-CoV-2 spike-specific CD4+ TCR repertoires were compared before and after mRNA vaccination in COVID-19 convalescent patients and in infection-naive vaccine recipients. A total of 10 COVID-19 convalescent patients and a handful of SARS-CoV-2-naive healthy vaccine recipients were included in the full study. Here is what the overall study found, with its caveats: Marked clonal contraction was observed in both infection-induced and vaccine-induced clones at late post-vaccination timepoints, consistent with waning T cell responses. Only a small number of convalescent patients were included, and no early post-infection timepoints were available, which limited the study. Among healthy vaccine recipients, nearly all vaccine-induced clones were SARS-CoV-2 mono-reactive, and only 1 of 255 was cross-reactive with common cold coronaviruses.

The protocol used for the library was the immunoSEQ multiplex PCR assay. DNA from the CD4+ T cells that had been cultured and isolated underwent TCR beta CDR3 sequencing. Per the source publication's procedure: Non-productive TCR sequences were discarded, and reads were trimmed to the CDR3 region, with only CDR3s of 7 or more amino acids retained. Antigen-specific clonotypes were identified with the MANAFEST web app by comparing expansion in peptide wells against reference cultures. To count as positive, a clone had to show expansion at FDR<0.05 compared with the reference and with all other wells, an odds ratio above 5, and a frequency above 0.1% in two replicate wells. Clonotypes significantly expanded in SARS-CoV-2 spike wells and in at least one common cold coronavirus spike condition were defined as cross-reactive. CDR3 similarity was assessed by Levenshtein distance using the stringdist R package, and unrooted trees were constructed with ape in R 3.6.1. The immuneACCESS repertoire file appears here via TCRdb, limited to in-frame rearrangements. These files lack a portion of the clones; in checked studies, under half of the deficit traces to unresolved V genes, and the cause of the others is not known. V and J calls and clone size are those listed in that table; D and trimming were worked out from the DNA. The sample table shows approximately 70,000 clones, and about 70% are seen once. Clones ranked in the top ten supply less than 3% of the sample.

In the ViraFEST assay, PBMC were stimulated with viral peptide pools, and antigen-specific CD4+ T cell clonotypes were then identified by expansion using TCR sequencing. After approximately eleven days of culture, CD4+ T cells were isolated with the EasySep CD4+ T cell isolation kit. None of the healthy vaccine recipients had a prior SARS-CoV-2 infection, which was confirmed by nucleocapsid antibody tests that came back negative both before and after vaccination. Roughly 2 million PBMC per well were cultured in IMDM with 5% human AB serum, 8.5 to 10 IU/ml IL-2 and gentamicin, plus 10 ug/ml peptides. Half of the culture medium was replaced with fresh IL-2-containing medium on days 3 and 7. Unless noted otherwise, every peptide stimulation condition was grown in triplicate wells. Using Ficoll-Paque Plus gradient centrifugation, PBMC were separated from whole blood and then either used fresh or cryopreserved at -140C. Overlapping peptide pools spanned the spike proteins of SARS-CoV-2 and the common cold coronaviruses HCoV-NL63, HCoV-OC43 and HCoV-229E. The QIAamp micro DNA kit was used to extract genomic DNA from the cultured CD4+ T cells.

Taken from the germline V gene (reference sequence), the CDR1 and CDR2 loops are LNHNV and YYDKDF. A distance of 13 bases separates the germline ends of V and J, which lose 0 bases and 5 bases respectively. The CDR3 measures 15 amino acids from cysteine to phenylalanine. Only the CDR3 DNA is retained, 45 bases long and in frame from the first base. This sample comprised CD4+ T cells from PBMCs cultured with HCoV-NL63 spike peptides, obtained before COVID-19 vaccination. The sample's cell subset or site label is to be understood as: HCoV-NL63 spike overlapping peptide pool stimulation. The rearrangement joined TRBV15 to TRBJ2-5; the D gene is perhaps TRBD2, on 6 matching bases. This sequence originates from a human donor who received a COVID-19 vaccine. CDR3 loop: CATSRDGGKEETQYF. The nucleotides read TGTGCCACCAGCAGAGATGGGGGGAAGGAGGAGACCCAGTACTTC.